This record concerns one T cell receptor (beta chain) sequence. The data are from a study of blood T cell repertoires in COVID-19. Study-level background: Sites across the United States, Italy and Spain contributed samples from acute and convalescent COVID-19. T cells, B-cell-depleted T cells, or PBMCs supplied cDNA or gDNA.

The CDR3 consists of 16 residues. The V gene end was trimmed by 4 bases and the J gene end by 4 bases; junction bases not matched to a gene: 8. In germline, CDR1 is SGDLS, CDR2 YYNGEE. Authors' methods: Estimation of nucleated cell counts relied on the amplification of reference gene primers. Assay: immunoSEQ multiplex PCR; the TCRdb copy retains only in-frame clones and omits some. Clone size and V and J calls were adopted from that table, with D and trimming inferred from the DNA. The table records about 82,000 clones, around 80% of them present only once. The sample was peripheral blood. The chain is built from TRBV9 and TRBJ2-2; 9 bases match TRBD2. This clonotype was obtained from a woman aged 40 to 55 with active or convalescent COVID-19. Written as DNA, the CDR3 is TGTGCCAGCAGCCCTTACGGAGCGGGAGGCACCGGGGAGCTGTTTTTT. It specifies CASSPYGAGGTGELFF.